This entry is about one T cell receptor (beta chain). Its target is unknown. The V gene lost 5 bases and the J gene lost 1 base, with 9 bases spanning the gap. The CDR3 spans 15 residues. CDR1 is SNHLY and CDR2 is FYNNEI in the germline V gene. The sample is drawn from a study of cytomegalovirus exposure and HLA in healthy donors. Study-level results: Listed as cytomegalovirus-associated were over 150 TCR beta chains.

PCR involved 60 Vbeta and 13 Jbeta primers. Clones were read by immunoSEQ multiplex PCR, and TCRdb kept only the in-frame ones, dropping some. The data hold under 200,000 clones, with about 82% observed a single time. The gene calls are TRBV2 and TRBJ2-6; D perhaps matches TRBD1 (5 bases). The source is a female donor in good health and CMV-seronegative. Material for sequencing was PBMCs. CDR3 coding DNA: TGTGCCAGCAGTTTCAGGGTTTCTGGGGCCAACGTCCTGACTTTC. It is translated as CASSFRVSGANVLTF.